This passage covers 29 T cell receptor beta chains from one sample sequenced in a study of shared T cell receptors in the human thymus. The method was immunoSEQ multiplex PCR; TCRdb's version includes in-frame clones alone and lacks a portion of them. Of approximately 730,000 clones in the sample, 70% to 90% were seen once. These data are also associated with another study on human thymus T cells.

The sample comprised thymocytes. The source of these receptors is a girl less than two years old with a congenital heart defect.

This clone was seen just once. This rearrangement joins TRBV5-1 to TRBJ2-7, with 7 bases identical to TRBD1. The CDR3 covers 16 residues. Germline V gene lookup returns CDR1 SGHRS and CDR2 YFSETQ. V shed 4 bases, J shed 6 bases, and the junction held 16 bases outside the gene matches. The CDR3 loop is CASSRIYRQGGSEQYF. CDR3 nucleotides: TGCGCCAGCAGCCGTATCTACAGACAGGGTGGGTCCGAGCAGTACTTC.

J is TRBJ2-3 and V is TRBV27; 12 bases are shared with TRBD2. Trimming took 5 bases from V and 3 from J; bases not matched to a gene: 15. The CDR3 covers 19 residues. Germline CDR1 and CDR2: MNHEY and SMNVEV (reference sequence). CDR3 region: CASSPYSTSGGYGTDTQYF. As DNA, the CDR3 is TGTGCCAGCAGTCCCTACTCTACTAGCGGGGGGTATGGGACAGATACGCAGTATTTT.

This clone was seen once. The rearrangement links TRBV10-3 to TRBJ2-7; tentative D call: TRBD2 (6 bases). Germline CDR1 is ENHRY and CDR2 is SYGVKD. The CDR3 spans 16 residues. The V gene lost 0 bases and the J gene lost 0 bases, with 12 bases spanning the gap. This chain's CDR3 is CAISESRLRGSYEQYF. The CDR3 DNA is TGTGCCATCAGTGAGTCCCGCTTGCGGGGCTCCTACGAGCAGTACTTC.

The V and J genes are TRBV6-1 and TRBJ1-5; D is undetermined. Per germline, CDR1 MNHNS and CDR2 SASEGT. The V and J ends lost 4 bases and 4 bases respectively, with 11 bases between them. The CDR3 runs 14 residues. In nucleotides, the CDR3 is TGTGCCAGCAGTGTGGAGAGAATTAATCAGCCCCAGCATTTT. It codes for CASSVERINQPQHF.

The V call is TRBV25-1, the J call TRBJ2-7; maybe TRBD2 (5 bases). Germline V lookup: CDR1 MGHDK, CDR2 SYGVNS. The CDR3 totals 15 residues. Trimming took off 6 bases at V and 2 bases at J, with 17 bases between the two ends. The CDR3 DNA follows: TGTGCCAGCAGCCTAAAACTCGGGATCCCCTACGAGCAGTACTTC. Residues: CASSLKLGIPYEQYF.

The CDR3 DNA sequence: TGTGCCAGCAGCGAACATAGGGGTTATCAGCCCCAGCATTTT. This gives the protein CASSEHRGYQPQHF. The chain combines TRBV5-4 with TRBJ1-5; D might be TRBD1 (5 bases). Trimming removed 4 bases at V and 5 bases at J, with 13 bases between. In germline, CDR1 is SGHNT, CDR2 YYREEE (reference sequence). The CDR3 totals 14 residues.

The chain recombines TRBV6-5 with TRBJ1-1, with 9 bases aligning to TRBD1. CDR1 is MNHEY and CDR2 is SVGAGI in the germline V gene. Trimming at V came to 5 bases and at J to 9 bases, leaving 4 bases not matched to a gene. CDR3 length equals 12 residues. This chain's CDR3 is CASSLGQGKAFF. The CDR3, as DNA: TGTGCCAGCAGTCTAGGACAGGGGAAAGCTTTCTTT.

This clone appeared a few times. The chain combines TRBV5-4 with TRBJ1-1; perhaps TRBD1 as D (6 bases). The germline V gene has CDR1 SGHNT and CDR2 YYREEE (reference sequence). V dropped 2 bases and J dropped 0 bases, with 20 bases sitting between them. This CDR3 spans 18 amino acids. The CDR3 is CASSLHPDRFDMNTEAFF. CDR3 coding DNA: TGTGCCAGCAGCTTACACCCAGACAGGTTTGACATGAACACTGAAGCTTTCTTT.

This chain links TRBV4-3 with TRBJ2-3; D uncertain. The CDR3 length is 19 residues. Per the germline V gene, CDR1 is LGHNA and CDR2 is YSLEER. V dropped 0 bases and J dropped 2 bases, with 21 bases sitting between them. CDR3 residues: CASSQDRVLHSWYTDTQYF. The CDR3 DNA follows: TGCGCCAGCAGCCAAGATAGAGTCCTCCACTCTTGGTACACAGATACGCAGTATTTT.

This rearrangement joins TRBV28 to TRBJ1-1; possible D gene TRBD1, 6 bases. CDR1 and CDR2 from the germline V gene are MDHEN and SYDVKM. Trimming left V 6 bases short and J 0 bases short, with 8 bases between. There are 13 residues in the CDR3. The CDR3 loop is CASSNRVNTEAFF. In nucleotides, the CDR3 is TGTGCCAGCAGCAACAGGGTGAACACTGAAGCTTTCTTT.

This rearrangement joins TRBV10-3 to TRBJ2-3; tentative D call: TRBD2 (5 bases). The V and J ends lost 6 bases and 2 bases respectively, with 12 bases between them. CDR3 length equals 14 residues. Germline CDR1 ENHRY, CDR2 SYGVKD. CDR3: CAISQTKSTDTQYF. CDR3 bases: TGTGCCATCAGCCAGACTAAATCCACAGATACGCAGTATTTT.

CDR3 sequence reads: CASSSVMTDTQYF. DNA for the CDR3: TGTGCCAGCAGTTCCGTTATGACAGATACGCAGTATTTT. The V call is TRBV28, the J call TRBJ2-3; D remains ambiguous. Germline CDR1 is MDHEN and CDR2 is SYDVKM. V lost 4 bases and J lost 3, with 8 bases in between. This CDR3 region has 13 residues. The full variable domain, completed using reference TRBV28 and TRBJ2-3, is DVKVTQSSRYLVKRTGEKVFLECVQDMDHENMFWYRQDPGLGLRLIYFSYDVKMKEKGDIPEGYSVSREKKERFSLILESASTNQTSMYLCASSSVMTDTQYFGPGTRLTVL.

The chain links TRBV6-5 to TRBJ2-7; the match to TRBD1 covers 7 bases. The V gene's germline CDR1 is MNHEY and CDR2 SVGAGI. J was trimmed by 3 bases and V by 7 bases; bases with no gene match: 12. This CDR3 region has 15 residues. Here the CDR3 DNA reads TGTGCCAGCAAAAAATGGGGGACAGAAGACTACGAGCAGTACTTC. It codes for CASKKWGTEDYEQYF.

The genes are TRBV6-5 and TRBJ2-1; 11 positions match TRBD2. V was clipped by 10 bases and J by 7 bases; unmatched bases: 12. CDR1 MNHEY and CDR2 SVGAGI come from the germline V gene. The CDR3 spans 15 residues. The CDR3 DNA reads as TGTGCCACCCAAATCTCCGTAGCGGGGGGGAATGAGCAGTTCTTC. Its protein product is CATQISVAGGNEQFF.

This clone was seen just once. CDR3: CSVLGDRGRSIDTQYF. CDR3 DNA sequence: TGCAGCGTTCTTGGGGACAGGGGGCGATCGATAGATACGCAGTATTTT. The rearrangement links TRBV29-1 to TRBJ2-3; 12 bases line up with TRBD1. V trimming: 5 bases; J trimming: 5 bases; junction bases outside the gene matches: 11. The V gene's germline CDR1 is SQVTM and CDR2 ANQGSEA. The length of the CDR3 is 16 residues.

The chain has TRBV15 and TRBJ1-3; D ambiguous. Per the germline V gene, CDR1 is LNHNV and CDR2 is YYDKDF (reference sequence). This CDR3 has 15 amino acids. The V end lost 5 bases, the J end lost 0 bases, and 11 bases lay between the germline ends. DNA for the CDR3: TGTGCCACCAGCCGCGGTCGGCTCTCTGGAAACACCATATATTTT. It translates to CATSRGRLSGNTIYF.

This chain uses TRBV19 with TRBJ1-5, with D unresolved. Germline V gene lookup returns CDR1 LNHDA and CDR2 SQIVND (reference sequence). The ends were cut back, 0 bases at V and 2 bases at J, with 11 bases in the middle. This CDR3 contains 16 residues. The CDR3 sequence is CASSIDQTMGNQPQHF. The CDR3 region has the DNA TGTGCCAGTAGTATAGACCAGACAATGGGCAATCAGCCCCAGCATTTT.

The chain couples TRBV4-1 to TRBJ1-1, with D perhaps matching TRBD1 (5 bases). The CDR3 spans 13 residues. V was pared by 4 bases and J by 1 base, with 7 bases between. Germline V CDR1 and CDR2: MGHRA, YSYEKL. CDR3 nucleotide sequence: TGCGCCAGCAGCCTTACAGGGAACACTGAAGCTTTCTTT. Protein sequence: CASSLTGNTEAFF.

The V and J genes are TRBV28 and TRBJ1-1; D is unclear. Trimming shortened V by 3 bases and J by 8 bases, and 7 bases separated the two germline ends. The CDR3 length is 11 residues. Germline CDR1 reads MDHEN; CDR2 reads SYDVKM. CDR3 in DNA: TGTGCCAGCAGTTTGAGGGAGGAAGCTTTCTTT. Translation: CASSLREEAFF.

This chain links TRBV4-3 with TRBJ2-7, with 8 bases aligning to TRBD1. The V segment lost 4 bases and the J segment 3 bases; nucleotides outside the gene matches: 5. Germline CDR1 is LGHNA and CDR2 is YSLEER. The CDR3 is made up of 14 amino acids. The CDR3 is CASSRNRGDYEQYF. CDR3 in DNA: TGCGCCAGCAGCCGTAACAGGGGGGACTACGAGCAGTACTTC.

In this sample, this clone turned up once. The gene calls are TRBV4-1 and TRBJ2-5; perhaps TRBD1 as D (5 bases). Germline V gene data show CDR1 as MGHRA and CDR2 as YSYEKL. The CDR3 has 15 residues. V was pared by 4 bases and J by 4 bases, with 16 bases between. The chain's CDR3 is CASSPPRERGETQYF. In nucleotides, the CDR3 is TGCGCCAGCAGCCCCCCAAGGGAAAGGGGAGAGACCCAGTACTTC.

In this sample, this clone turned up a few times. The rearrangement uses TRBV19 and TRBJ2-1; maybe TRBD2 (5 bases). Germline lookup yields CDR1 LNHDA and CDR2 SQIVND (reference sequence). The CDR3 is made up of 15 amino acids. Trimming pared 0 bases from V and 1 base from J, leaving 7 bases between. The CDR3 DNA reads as TGTGCCAGTAGTATAGATCCGGGATCCTACAATGAGCAGTTCTTC. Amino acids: CASSIDPGSYNEQFF.

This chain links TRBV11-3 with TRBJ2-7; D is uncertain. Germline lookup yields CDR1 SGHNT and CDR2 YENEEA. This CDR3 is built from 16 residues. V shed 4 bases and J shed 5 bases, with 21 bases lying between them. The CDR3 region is CASSSSLDGAPDEQYF. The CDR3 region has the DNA TGTGCCAGCAGCTCTTCCCTCGACGGAGCCCCGGACGAGCAGTACTTC.

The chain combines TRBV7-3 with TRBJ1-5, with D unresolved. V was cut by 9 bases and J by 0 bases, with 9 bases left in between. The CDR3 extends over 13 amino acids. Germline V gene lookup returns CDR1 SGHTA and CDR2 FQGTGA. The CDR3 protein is CASSTGSNQPQHF. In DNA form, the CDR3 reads TGTGCCAGTTCGACTGGTAGCAATCAGCCCCAGCATTTT.

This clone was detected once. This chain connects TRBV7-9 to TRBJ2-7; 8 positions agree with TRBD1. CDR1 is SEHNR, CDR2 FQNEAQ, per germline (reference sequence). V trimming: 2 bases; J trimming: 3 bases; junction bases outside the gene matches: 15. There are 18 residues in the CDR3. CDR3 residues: CASSLSAGPGDRCYEQYF. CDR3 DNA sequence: TGTGCCAGCAGCTTATCGGCTGGACCGGGGGACAGGTGCTACGAGCAGTACTTC.

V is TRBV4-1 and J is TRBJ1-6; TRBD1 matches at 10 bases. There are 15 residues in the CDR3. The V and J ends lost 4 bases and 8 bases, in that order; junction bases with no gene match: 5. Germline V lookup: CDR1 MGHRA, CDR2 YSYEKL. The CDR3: CASSPRDRGDSPLHF. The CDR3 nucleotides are TGCGCCAGCAGCCCCCGGGACAGGGGCGATTCACCCCTCCACTTT.

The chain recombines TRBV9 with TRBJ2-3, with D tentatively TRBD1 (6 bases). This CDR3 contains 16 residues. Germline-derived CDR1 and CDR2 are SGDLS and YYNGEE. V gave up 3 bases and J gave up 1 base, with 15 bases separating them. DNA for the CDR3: TGTGCCAGCAGCGCCGGACAGTTAACCCGCACAGATACGCAGTATTTT. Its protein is CASSAGQLTRTDTQYF.

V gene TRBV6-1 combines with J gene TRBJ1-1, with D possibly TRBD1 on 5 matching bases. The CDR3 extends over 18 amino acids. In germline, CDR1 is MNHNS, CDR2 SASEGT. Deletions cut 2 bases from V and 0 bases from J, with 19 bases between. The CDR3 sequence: CASSEYSGALPLNTEAFF. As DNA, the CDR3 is TGTGCCAGCAGTGAATATAGCGGGGCCCTCCCCCTGAACACTGAAGCTTTCTTT.

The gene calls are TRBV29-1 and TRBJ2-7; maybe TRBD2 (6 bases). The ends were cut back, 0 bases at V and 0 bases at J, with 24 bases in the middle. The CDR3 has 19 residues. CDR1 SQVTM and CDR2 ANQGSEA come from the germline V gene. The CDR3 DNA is TGCAGCGTTGAAGATTGGAGGGAAGGGTCCGGACAACCCTCCTACGAGCAGTACTTC. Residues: CSVEDWREGSGQPSYEQYF.